These 22 T cell receptor beta chains share one sample of origin, sequenced in a study of cytomegalovirus exposure and HLA in healthy donors. Primers included in the PCR were 60 Vbeta and 13 Jbeta primers. Assay used: immunoSEQ multiplex PCR; TCRdb lists only in-frame clones, some missing. The sample has roughly 110,000 clones, around 71% seen once. The material sequenced was PBMCs. All receptors come from a boy aged 5 to 17 in good health and CMV-seronegative.

The rearrangement uses TRBV6-5 and TRBJ2-4; TRBD1 matches at 8 bases. CDR1 MNHEY and CDR2 SVGAGI come from the germline V gene. There are 13 residues in the CDR3. V shed 6 bases, J shed 7 bases, and the junction held 5 bases outside the gene matches. CDR3 DNA sequence: TGTGCCAGCAGCCCCGGACAGGGCAACATTCAGTACTTC. It encodes CASSPGQGNIQYF.

This sequence joins TRBV5-1 and TRBJ2-5; weak D call: TRBD2 (5 bases). Germline CDR1 and CDR2: SGHRS and YFSETQ. V was shortened by 0 bases and J by 5 bases, with 11 bases between the two germline ends. This CDR3 is built from 14 residues. The chain's CDR3 is CASSLGTHLETQYF. Written as DNA, the CDR3 is TGCGCCAGCAGCTTGGGGACTCATTTGGAGACCCAGTACTTC.

This chain connects TRBV9 to TRBJ1-1; D is uncertain. The CDR3 is 14 amino acids. CDR1 and CDR2 (germline): SGDLS, YYNGEE. The germline V and J ends were trimmed by 4 bases and 6 bases, with 16 bases remaining between them. The chain's CDR3 is CASSIHSEEAEAFF. DNA of the CDR3: TGTGCCAGCAGCATCCACTCTGAGGAGGCTGAAGCTTTCTTT.

V is TRBV6-5 and J is TRBJ2-5; 7 positions match TRBD1. Germline V gene lookup returns CDR1 MNHEY and CDR2 SVGAGI. Trimming took 4 bases from V and 1 from J; bases not matched to a gene: 6. This CDR3 has 15 residues. CDR3 amino acids: CASSSLHRGQETQYF. The CDR3 DNA is TGTGCCAGCAGTTCACTCCACAGGGGCCAAGAGACCCAGTACTTC.

J is TRBJ1-4 and V is TRBV25-1; D is uncertain. Germline lookup yields CDR1 MGHDK and CDR2 SYGVNS. The CDR3 contains 15 residues. Between the trimmed V and J ends, which lost 2 bases and 4 bases, there was a span of 11 bases. CDR3 region: CASSEAVGVNEKLFF. The DNA of the CDR3 is TGTGCCAGCAGTGAAGCGGTTGGCGTTAATGAAAAACTGTTTTTT.

The chain joins TRBV30 to TRBJ2-2; D is undetermined. Trimming stripped 2 bases from V and 7 bases from J, with 11 bases between. CDR3 size: 13 residues. Germline lookup yields CDR1 GTSNPN and CDR2 SVGIG (reference sequence). The CDR3 DNA reads TGTGCCTGGAGTCCCGTTACGGGCGGGGAGCTGTTTTTT. This codes for CAWSPVTGGELFF.

The chain uses TRBV5-1 and TRBJ2-7; 7 nucleotides align to TRBD1. Germline loops: CDR1 SGHRS, CDR2 YFSETQ. The CDR3 has 15 amino acids. V shed 0 bases, J shed 0 bases, and the junction held 3 bases outside the gene matches. For the CDR3, the DNA is TGCGCCAGCAGCTTGGGTGGGACAGCCTCCTACGAGCAGTACTTC. Translated, it gives CASSLGGTASYEQYF. The full variable domain, completed using reference TRBV5-1 and TRBJ2-7, is KAGVTQTPRYLIKTRGQQVTLSCSPISGHRSVSWYQQTPGQGLQFLFEYFSETQRNKGNFPGRFSGRQFSNSRSEMNVSTLELGDSALYLCASSLGGTASYEQYFGPGTRLTVT.

This sequence joins TRBV19 and TRBJ2-4; 9 bases are a match to TRBD1. Looked up from germline, CDR1 is LNHDA and CDR2 is SQIVND (reference sequence). The V and J ends lost 4 bases and 2 bases, in that order; junction bases with no gene match: 12. There are 18 residues in the CDR3. CDR3 amino acids: CASSNLRQGGLTKNIQYF. CDR3 nucleotide sequence: TGTGCCAGTAGTAATCTAAGACAGGGGGGACTAACCAAAAACATTCAGTACTTC.

This rearrangement joins TRBV7-8 to TRBJ2-5, with 8 bases matching TRBD1. J was trimmed by 4 bases and V by 0 bases; bases with no gene match: 7. The germline V gene encodes CDR1 SGHVS and CDR2 FQNEAQ. The CDR3 covers 16 residues. CDR3 region: CASSLALTGGAETQYF. CDR3 bases: TGTGCCAGCAGCTTAGCGCTTACAGGGGGAGCAGAGACCCAGTACTTC. Complete variable domain (other parts from reference TRBV7-8 and TRBJ2-5): GAGVSQSPRYKVAKRGQDVALRCDPISGHVSLFWYQQALGQGPEFLTYFQNEAQLDKSGLPSDRFFAERPEGSVSTLKIQRTQQEDSAVYLCASSLALTGGAETQYFGPGTRLLVL.

The table lists this clone with a few counts. The chain couples TRBV6-5 to TRBJ2-7, with 11 bases that match TRBD2. The CDR3 has 14 amino acids. Germline CDR1 reads MNHEY; CDR2 reads SVGAGI. The ends lost 5 bases at V and 4 bases at J; junction bases unmatched: 4. For the CDR3, the DNA is TGTGCCAGCAGTCGACTAGCGGGAAAGTACGAGCAGTACTTC. This translates into CASSRLAGKYEQYF.

The chain is built from TRBV7-3 and TRBJ2-5; 8 nucleotides line up with TRBD1. In germline, CDR1 is SGHTA, CDR2 FQGTGA. The CDR3 sequence is 13 residues long. Trimming cost V 2 bases and J 7 bases; bases outside gene matches: 3. Here the CDR3 DNA reads TGTGCCAGCAGCTTAGACAGGGGAGCGACCCAGTACTTC. This translates into CASSLDRGATQYF.

The chain joins TRBV6-5 to TRBJ1-1; unclear D gene. CDR1 is MNHEY, CDR2 SVGAGI, per germline. This CDR3 region has 13 residues. Trimming took off 5 bases at V and 1 base at J, with 8 bases between the two ends. CDR3 amino acids: CASSPRGNTEAFF. Written as DNA, the CDR3 is TGTGCCAGCAGTCCTCGGGGGAACACTGAAGCTTTCTTT.

This sequence joins TRBV18 and TRBJ1-1; 7 bases fit TRBD1. The CDR3 consists of 15 residues. The J segment lost 1 base and the V segment lost 2 bases, leaving 4 bases of the junction unmatched. Germline V lookup: CDR1 KGHSH, CDR2 LQKENI. The CDR3 loop reads CASSPVGQKNTEAFF. The CDR3 bases are TGTGCCAGCTCACCAGTGGGACAGAAGAACACTGAAGCTTTCTTT.

This chain connects TRBV11-2 to TRBJ2-1, with 13 bases aligning to TRBD2. The J segment lost 8 bases and the V segment lost 8 bases, leaving 3 bases of the junction unmatched. The CDR3 is 13 residues long. Per the germline V gene, CDR1 is SGHAT and CDR2 is FQNNGV. CDR3 DNA sequence: TGTGCCAGCGGGACTAGCGGGGTAGATGAGCAGTTCTTC. This translates into CASGTSGVDEQFF.

The J gene is TRBJ2-3, the V gene TRBV6-1; TRBD1 matches 8 bases. CDR1 is MNHNS, CDR2 SASEGT, per germline. The junction had 7 bases not matched to a gene; V was cut back by 5 bases and J by 3 bases. The CDR3 has 15 amino acids. The CDR3 protein is CASSSRTGRTDTQYF. Here the CDR3 DNA reads TGTGCCAGCAGTTCCCGGACAGGGAGGACAGATACGCAGTATTTT.

This clone was picked up a small number of times. The genes are TRBV30 and TRBJ2-1; TRBD1 matches 7 bases. The length of the CDR3 is 15 residues. Germline CDR1 is GTSNPN and CDR2 is SVGIG (reference sequence). V trimming: 0 bases; J trimming: 3 bases; junction bases outside the gene matches: 5. The CDR3 region has the DNA TGTGCCTGGAGTGTAGCACAGGGGAACTACAATGAGCAGTTCTTC. Translated: CAWSVAQGNYNEQFF.

This chain links TRBV6-6 with TRBJ2-5; D unclear. The end of the DNA aligns better with TRBJ2-7, so the J call may be wrong. The CDR3 runs 14 residues. Germline V lookup: CDR1 MNHNY, CDR2 SVGAGI (reference sequence). CDR3 DNA sequence: TGTGCCAGCAGTTACTCTACGGACTCCTACGAGCAGTACTTC. Translation gives CASSYSTDSYEQYF.

The rearrangement joins TRBV20-1 to TRBJ1-1; the D gene is possibly TRBD1 (5 bases). Germline V gene sequence: CDR1 DFQATT, CDR2 SNEGSKA (reference sequence). Trimming removed 3 bases from V and 11 bases from J, with 13 bases in between. The CDR3 is made up of 11 amino acids. The CDR3 bases are TGCAGTGCTAGGGGAGGGGTGGGGGCTTTCTTT. This gives the protein CSARGGVGAFF.

This clone was observed a handful of times. V usage is TRBV10-3 and J usage is TRBJ2-5, with D tentatively TRBD2 (7 bases). The closer fit of TRBJ2-7 to the DNA end suggests the J call may be wrong. The CDR3 spans 15 residues. Germline V gene data show CDR1 as ENHRY and CDR2 as SYGVKD. In nucleotides, the CDR3 is TGTGCCATCAGTGCCTTGGCGGGGGCTTCCTACGAGCAGTACTTC. Translation gives CAISALAGASYEQYF.

Worth noting for this clone: At the DNA level, this CDR3 is encoded by other sequences in the same sample as well. V and J are TRBV29-1 and TRBJ2-2; D perhaps matches TRBD1 (5 bases). CDR3 size: 13 residues. V gave up 3 bases and J gave up 2 bases, with 7 bases separating them. Germline CDR1 and CDR2: SQVTM and ANQGSEA. The CDR3 DNA reads as TGCAGCGTTGATAGGGGTAACACCGGGGAGCTGTTTTTT. It is translated as CSVDRGNTGELFF.

Only a few counts were recorded for this clone. This chain links TRBV6-6 with TRBJ2-2; D is possibly TRBD2 (5 bases). V was clipped by 9 bases and J by 4 bases, with 15 bases between them. This CDR3 region has 14 residues. The germline V gene has CDR1 MNHNY and CDR2 SVGAGI (reference sequence). The CDR3 nucleotides read TGTGCCAGTCTTGGGGAGAAACCCACCGGGGAGCTGTTTTTT. Protein product: CASLGEKPTGELFF.

The rearrangement links TRBV28 to TRBJ1-1; TRBD1 aligns across 8 bases. The CDR3 totals 14 residues. J lost 7 bases, V lost 6 bases, and 10 bases had no gene match. CDR1 MDHEN and CDR2 SYDVKM come from the germline V gene. CDR3 nucleotide sequence: TGTGCCAGCAGCCCGGACAGGGAAATTCATGAAGCTTTCTTT. It yields the protein CASSPDREIHEAFF.